This T cell receptor (beta chain) was observed in a study of type 1 regulatory T cells. Study background: An in vitro protocol generated T-allo10, a Tr1-enriched, alloantigen-specific CD4 T cell product.

The CDR3 loop spans 13 amino acids. V lost 2 bases and J 4 bases, leaving 6 bases between the germline ends. Germline V gene sequence: CDR1 LGHDT, CDR2 YNNKEL (reference sequence). Using its own MiXCR run on the reads, TCRdb lists one record per CDR3 protein. Of 80,000 to 100,000 distinct CDR3 sequences detected, around 30% appear once; the ten largest clones hold about 2.4%. The sample taken for sequencing was CD4+ T cells, either the whole sample or a sorted fraction (not recorded which). The chain recombines TRBV3-1 with TRBJ2-1; D gene ambiguous. The clonotype originates from a human donor in good health. The CDR3 sequence: CASSQMGYNEQFF. DNA of the CDR3: TGTGCCAGCAGCCAAATGGGTTACAATGAGCAGTTCTTC.